This T cell receptor beta chain stems from a study of OX40 agonist ivuxolimab in advanced cancers. The overall study: In this cohort, patients received ivuxolimab, an agonistic anti-OX40 (CD134) antibody. Dose-escalation cases comprised hepatocellular carcinoma, melanoma, renal cell or head and neck cancer. Earlier treatment with anti-PD-1, anti-PD-L1 or anti-CTLA-4 was permitted, and 30% to 40% had received some.

Libraries were prepared by immunoSEQ multiplex PCR; TCRdb keeps only in-frame clonotypes and omits some of them. Found here are 14,000 or so clones, about three quarters of them singletons; the top ten hold about 15%. This CDR3 spans 13 amino acids. V dropped 7 bases and J dropped 1; count of bases not matched to a gene: 2. Germline V CDR1 and CDR2: MNHEY, SVGAGI. The receptor was isolated from an adult with an advanced solid tumor such as melanoma, head and neck, liver or kidney cancer. Source: CD4+ or CD8+ T cells sorted from blood, taken in a trial of the OX40 agonist ivuxolimab. J is TRBJ2-7 and V is TRBV6-5; 9 bases are shared with TRBD1. CDR3 loop: CASIGQGSYEQYF. The CDR3 DNA sequence: TGTGCCAGCATTGGACAGGGGTCCTACGAGCAGTACTTC.